These 21 T cell receptor beta chains originate from one sample sequenced in a study of control samples from healthy donors and cancer patients. The repertoire was sequenced with immunoSEQ multiplex PCR; TCRdb's copy has only in-frame clones and lacks some. The data hold about 79,000 clones, with over 85% observed a single time. Sample: PBMCs. All receptors derive from a middle-aged woman with lung cancer.

This rearrangement joins TRBV20-1 to TRBJ1-4; D is undetermined. Germline V lookup: CDR1 DFQATT, CDR2 SNEGSKA (reference sequence). The CDR3 loop spans 11 amino acids. Trimming took off 6 bases at V and 8 bases at J, with 10 bases between the two ends. CDR3 in DNA: TGCAGTGCCGGAGTTGGAGAAAAACTGTTTTTT. Translating gives CSAGVGEKLFF.

This chain connects TRBV18 to TRBJ1-3; 8 bases match TRBD1. Per the germline V gene, CDR1 is KGHSH and CDR2 is LQKENI. Trimming cost V 4 bases and J 0 bases; bases outside gene matches: 8. The CDR3 is made up of 17 amino acids. The CDR3: CASSHRLDRDSGNTIYF. Here the CDR3 DNA reads TGTGCCAGCTCACACCGATTGGACAGGGACTCTGGAAACACCATATATTTT.

The chain is built from TRBV5-1 and TRBJ1-1; D is unresolved. Germline V gives CDR1 SGHRS, CDR2 YFSETQ. V was trimmed by 0 bases and J by 3 bases, leaving 6 bases between them. This CDR3 is 13 amino acids long. CDR3 DNA: TGCGCCAGCAGCTTGGTCACAGACACTGAAGCTTTCTTT. It is translated as CASSLVTDTEAFF.

Written as DNA, the CDR3 is TGTGCCAGCAGCTTGGAAGCGGGGGGGCCCACAGATACGCAGTATTTT. Amino acid sequence: CASSLEAGGPTDTQYF. The genes are TRBV11-3 and TRBJ2-3, with 10 bases that match TRBD2. Germline V gives CDR1 SGHNT, CDR2 YENEEA. The CDR3 runs 16 residues. Trimming cost V 3 bases and J 2 bases; bases outside gene matches: 5.

The chain has TRBV6-6 and TRBJ1-1; maybe TRBD1 (6 bases). CDR1 and CDR2 (germline): MNHNY, SVGAGI (reference sequence). V lost 6 bases and J 2 bases, leaving 19 bases between the germline ends. This CDR3 is built from 16 residues. CDR3 protein: CASSLNRDTGNTEAFF. The CDR3 DNA is TGTGCCAGCAGCTTAAACCGGGACACGGGAAACACTGAAGCTTTCTTT.

V gene TRBV12-3 or TRBV12-4 combines with J gene TRBJ1-5; the D gene is possibly TRBD1 (5 bases). The CDR3 covers 13 residues. The germline V and J ends were trimmed by 6 bases and 5 bases, with 11 bases remaining between them. CDR3 in amino acids: CASSPDRDQPQHF. CDR3 DNA sequence: TGTGCCAGCAGCCCCGACAGAGATCAGCCCCAGCATTTT.

This clone was seen more than once but under ten times. The chain recombines TRBV18 with TRBJ1-1, with D unclear. Trimming stripped 10 bases from V and 1 base from J, with 16 bases between. CDR1 and CDR2 from the germline V gene are KGHSH and LQKENI. CDR3 length: 14 residues. CDR3: CAISEKSTNTEAFF. DNA for the CDR3: TGTGCCATAAGTGAAAAGTCGACGAACACTGAAGCTTTCTTT.

V is TRBV25-1 and J is TRBJ1-4; D unclear. Germline CDR1 MGHDK, CDR2 SYGVNS. The CDR3 loop spans 11 amino acids. The ends were cut back, 3 bases at V and 7 bases at J, with 3 bases in the middle. The CDR3 reads CASSDGEKLFF. The CDR3 DNA is TGTGCCAGCAGTGATGGTGAAAAACTGTTTTTT. The full variable domain, its missing parts supplied by reference TRBV25-1 and TRBJ1-4, is EADIYQTPRYLVIGTGKKITLECSQTMGHDKMYWYQQDPGMELHLIHYSYGVNSTEKGDLSSESTVSRIRTEHFPLTLESARPSHTSQYLCASSDGEKLFFGSGTQLSVL.

V gene TRBV6-5 combines with J gene TRBJ1-2; no reliable D call. Germline lookup yields CDR1 MNHEY and CDR2 SVGAGI. Between the trimmed V and J ends, which lost 7 bases and 3 bases, there was a span of 18 bases. There are 15 residues in the CDR3. CDR3 bases: TGTGCCAGCAAAAGAGACCCCCTCGGTGACTATGGCTACACCTTC. This codes for CASKRDPLGDYGYTF.

The chain joins TRBV28 to TRBJ1-2; no clear D. Trimming removed 6 bases from V and 4 bases from J, with 12 bases in between. The CDR3 runs to 13 residues. Germline V gene data show CDR1 as MDHEN and CDR2 as SYDVKM. CDR3 residues: CASSLGRTYGYTF. Written as DNA, the CDR3 is TGTGCCAGCAGCCTTGGGCGGACCTATGGCTACACCTTC.

The rearrangement joins TRBV19 to TRBJ1-4; 7 positions match TRBD1. The CDR3 length is 12 residues. V lost 9 bases, J lost 8 bases, and 6 bases stayed unmatched. Germline V gives CDR1 LNHDA, CDR2 SQIVND (reference sequence). The CDR3 DNA follows: TGTGCCAGCCGGGACAGAGGCGAAAAACTGTTTTTT. Translation: CASRDRGEKLFF.

In this sample, this clone turned up a few times. The rearrangement joins TRBV30 to TRBJ1-5, with D unclear. Germline-derived CDR1 and CDR2 are GTSNPN and SVGIG (reference sequence). This CDR3 region has 15 residues. V was pared by 0 bases and J by 4 bases, with 13 bases between. The CDR3 is CAWSVRVSGNQPQHF. The DNA for the CDR3 is TGTGCCTGGAGTGTACGAGTGAGCGGGAATCAGCCCCAGCATTTT.

The chain employs TRBV24-1 and TRBJ2-1; tentatively, D is TRBD2 (6 bases). Trimming removed 3 bases from V and 5 bases from J, with 16 bases in between. Germline CDR1 and CDR2: KGHDR and SFDVKD. This CDR3 comprises 16 residues. CDR3 sequence: CATSDPIGTQDNEQFF. For the CDR3, the DNA is TGTGCCACCAGTGATCCAATCGGGACTCAGGACAATGAGCAGTTCTTC.

The chain joins TRBV18 to TRBJ2-7, with a weak D call TRBD1 (6 bases). The V end was cut by 6 bases, the J end by 1 base, with 13 bases between. This CDR3 has 14 residues. Germline V gene sequence: CDR1 KGHSH, CDR2 LQKENI. CDR3 nucleotide sequence: TGTGCCAGCTCTGGGACAAGTGGTTCCTACGAGCAGTACTTC. Translating gives CASSGTSGSYEQYF.

The V gene is TRBV7-9, the J gene TRBJ1-1; D gene uncertain. CDR3 length: 13 residues. In germline, CDR1 is SEHNR, CDR2 FQNEAQ (reference sequence). With 5 bases removed from V and 8 bases from J, the gap between germline ends came to 15 bases. In nucleotides, the CDR3 is TGTGCCAGCAGCCCCCCGGAGACCACGGAAGCTTTCTTT. This sequence encodes CASSPPETTEAFF. The variable domain in full, completed from reference TRBV7-9 and TRBJ1-1, reads DTGVSQNPRHKITKRGQNVTFRCDPISEHNRLYWYRQTLGQGPEFLTYFQNEAQLEKSRLLSDRFSAERPKGSFSTLEIQRTEQGDSAMYLCASSPPETTEAFFGQGTRLTVV.

The chain joins TRBV25-1 to TRBJ2-2, with 10 bases lining up with TRBD1. CDR1 MGHDK and CDR2 SYGVNS come from the germline V gene. Trimming took 5 bases from V and 9 from J; bases not matched to a gene: 12. CDR3 length: 16 residues. The CDR3 is CASSHPGQGSPRELFF. CDR3 sequence (DNA): TGTGCCAGCAGTCACCCGGGACAGGGGTCGCCACGGGAGCTGTTTTTT. Full variable domain (rest looked up from reference TRBV25-1 and TRBJ2-2): EADIYQTPRYLVIGTGKKITLECSQTMGHDKMYWYQQDPGMELHLIHYSYGVNSTEKGDLSSESTVSRIRTEHFPLTLESARPSHTSQYLCASSHPGQGSPRELFFGEGSRLTVL.

By share, this clone ranks as medium-sized. This rearrangement joins TRBV2 to TRBJ1-2; maybe TRBD1 (6 bases). Germline V gene lookup returns CDR1 SNHLY and CDR2 FYNNEI. V was cut by 5 bases and J by 7 bases, with 14 bases left in between. The CDR3 length is 13 residues. The CDR3: CASSPWGQLGYTF. Here the CDR3 DNA reads TGTGCCAGCAGTCCATGGGGGCAGCTTGGCTACACCTTC.

V gene TRBV4-1 combines with J gene TRBJ2-3, with TRBD2 as a possible D gene (5 bases). The CDR3 consists of 15 residues. Trimming removed 0 bases at V and 2 bases at J, with 9 bases between. Germline V gene sequence: CDR1 MGHRA, CDR2 YSYEKL. DNA for the CDR3: TGCGCCAGCAGCCAAGATGCGCGGGTCACAGATACGCAGTATTTT. It specifies CASSQDARVTDTQYF.

The chain couples TRBV2 to TRBJ1-6; 8 nucleotides line up with TRBD1. With 2 bases clipped from V and 8 bases from J, the junction kept 5 bases outside the gene matches. Per germline, CDR1 SNHLY and CDR2 FYNNEI. The CDR3 spans 15 residues. The CDR3 reads CASSETGQGYSPLHF. The DNA of the CDR3 is TGTGCCAGCAGTGAAACCGGACAGGGTTATTCACCCCTCCACTTT.

This chain uses TRBV6-4 with TRBJ2-1; TRBD1 agrees at 7 bases. The CDR3 contains 15 residues. V trimming: 3 bases; J trimming: 2 bases; junction bases outside the gene matches: 4. Germline values: CDR1 MRHNA, CDR2 SNTAGT. CDR3 coding DNA: TGTGCCAGCAGTGAAGGGGGCGAACCCTACAATGAGCAGTTCTTC. Translation gives CASSEGGEPYNEQFF.

The chain joins TRBV2 to TRBJ2-7; TRBD1 matches at 12 bases. This CDR3 contains 14 residues. Germline V gene sequence: CDR1 SNHLY, CDR2 FYNNEI. V lost 9 bases to trimming and J lost 6 bases; unmatched junction nucleotides: 9. CDR3 in amino acids: CARAGTGGSGEQYF. The CDR3 nucleotides are TGTGCCAGAGCCGGGACAGGGGGCTCGGGCGAGCAGTACTTC.